This TCR beta chain originates from a study of T cell responses to AZD1222 COVID-19 vaccine. As concerns this clone: Its antigen is not known.

Here immunoSEQ multiplex PCR was the method, and the copy in TCRdb shows in-frame clones only, minus some. The data contain 100,000 to 150,000 clones, around 83% of them singletons. Germline V gives CDR1 LNHNV, CDR2 YYDKDF (reference sequence). This CDR3 has 16 residues. V dropped 0 bases and J dropped 8 bases, with 17 bases sitting between them. Whole-study results and caveats: Receipt of two AZD1222 doses was followed by a rise in Spike-specific TCR breadth and depth. Clonal diversity was possibly underestimated; the donors were predominantly white British and more often female.

The input for sequencing was peripheral blood, taken 28 days after the second AZD1222 dose. This sequence originates from an adult who received the AZD1222 COVID-19 vaccine. J is TRBJ1-5 and V is TRBV15; D may be TRBD1 (6 bases). For the CDR3, the DNA is TGTGCCACCAGCAGAGAAGGGCAGGGGCTAAGGAAGCCCCAGCATTTT. The encoded protein is CATSREGQGLRKPQHF. Full variable domain (outside the CDR3, taken from reference TRBV15 and TRBJ1-5): DAMVIQNPRYQVTQFGKPVTLSCSQTLNHNVMYWYQQKSSQAPKLLFHYYDKDFNNEADTPDNFQSRRPNTSFCFLDIRSPGLGDTAMYLCATSREGQGLRKPQHFGDGTRLSIL.